This T cell receptor (beta chain) was documented in a study of T cells in Graves' hyperthyroidism and ophthalmopathy. What was amplified from RNA transcripts were TCR beta CDR3 regions. The primer set for the first-round RT-PCR of the TCR CDR3 was HTBI. TCRdb reprocessed the multiplex PCR reads via MiXCR and lists one record per CDR3 protein. Of approximately 560,000 distinct CDR3 sequences in the sample, about 45% were seen once. Sequencing used peripheral blood or thyroid tissue (not recorded which). This TCR was sampled from a woman younger than 35 with Graves' hyperthyroidism.

The chain's CDR3 is CASSFQDPGVGYGYTF. CDR3 DNA sequence: TGTGCCAGCAGTTTCCAAGATCCCGGGGTGGGCTATGGCTACACCTTC. The V and J genes are TRBV25-1 and TRBJ1-2; no firm D call. Germline CDR1 reads MGHDK; CDR2 reads SYGVNS. The CDR3 runs to 16 residues. Trimming shortened V by 5 bases and J by 4 bases, and 20 bases separated the two germline ends.